This T cell receptor beta chain derives from a study of CDR3 diversity in severe acne. TCRdb re-analysed the PCR reads in MiXCR, keeping a single row per CDR3 protein. The repertoire holds fewer than 100,000 distinct CDR3 sequences, with under 65% as singletons. This CDR3 has 16 residues. V lost 2 bases to trimming and J lost 2 bases, with 16 bases between them. Germline V CDR1 and CDR2: GTSNPN, SVGIG (reference sequence). The chain uses TRBV30 and TRBJ1-5; TRBD1 might be the D (5 bases). This TCR derives from a male donor in good health, without acne. Sequencing was performed on blood. The CDR3 sequence is CAWSRSRGAGNQPQHF. The CDR3 DNA sequence: TGTGCCTGGAGTCGAAGTAGGGGTGCTGGCAATCAGCCCCAGCATTTT. Looking up the rest from reference TRBV30 and TRBJ1-5 gives the full variable domain: SQTIHQWPATLVQPVGSPLSLECTVEGTSNPNLYWYRQAAGRGLQLLFYSVGIGQISSEVPQNLSASRPQDRQFILSSKKLLLSDSGFYLCAWSRSRGAGNQPQHFGDGTRLSIL.